The 18 T cell receptor beta chains presented below share a single source sample, sequenced in a study of blood T cell repertoires in COVID-19. This table comes from immunoSEQ multiplex PCR, and its TCRdb copy is limited to in-frame clones, with some not included. The repertoire holds 200,000 to 250,000 clones, with 90% as singletons. Sequencing was done on a sample of PBMCs or T cells enriched from blood (not recorded which). The receptor source for this set is a man aged 25 to 45 who had been exposed to COVID-19.

CDR3 protein: CASSQFRGLGGELFF. For the CDR3, the DNA is TGTGCCAGCAGCCAATTCAGGGGGCTGGGCGGGGAGCTGTTTTTT. This chain joins TRBV3-1 (or the pseudogene TRBV3-2) and TRBJ2-2; TRBD1 agrees at 8 bases. There are 15 residues in the CDR3. With 2 bases clipped from V and 7 bases from J, the junction kept 6 bases outside the gene matches. Germline-derived CDR1 and CDR2 are LGHDT and YNNKEL (reference sequence).

This sequence joins TRBV19 and TRBJ2-2; 7 bases align to TRBD1. This CDR3 spans 15 amino acids. V lost 6 bases, J lost 0 bases, and 4 bases stayed unmatched. Germline V gives CDR1 LNHDA, CDR2 SQIVND (reference sequence). CDR3 amino acids: CASSRDRTNTGELFF. The CDR3 DNA is TGTGCCAGTAGCCGGGACAGAACGAACACCGGGGAGCTGTTTTTT.

Regarding this clone: The junction differs from germline at one of its ends, possibly a read error. This chain uses TRBV30 with TRBJ1-4; possible D gene TRBD1, 5 bases. The CDR3 is made up of 13 amino acids. Germline CDR1 GTSNPN, CDR2 SVGIG (reference sequence). CDR3 in DNA: TGTGCCTGTAATACAGGTATGGATGAGAAACTGTTTTTT. Translating it yields CACNTGMDEKLFF.

The J gene is TRBJ2-3, the V gene TRBV11-2, with D unclear. Germline V gives CDR1 SGHAT, CDR2 FQNNGV. The CDR3 totals 14 residues. Between the trimmed V and J ends, which lost 0 bases and 7 bases, there was a span of 11 bases. The CDR3 loop is CASSLEPRLYTQYF. CDR3 in DNA: TGTGCCAGCAGCTTAGAGCCGCGGCTTTATACGCAGTATTTT.

The chain couples TRBV18 to TRBJ2-3; TRBD2 agrees at 10 bases. V lost 1 base to trimming and J lost 5 bases; unmatched junction nucleotides: 9. This CDR3 has 17 amino acids. Germline V gene lookup returns CDR1 KGHSH and CDR2 LQKENI. The DNA for the CDR3 is TGTGCCAGCTCACCACGAGGAGCGGGGGGGCCGATAGATACGCAGTATTTT. Amino acid sequence: CASSPRGAGGPIDTQYF.

The chain combines TRBV7-6 with TRBJ2-3, with TRBD2 matching 11 bases. Germline CDR1 and CDR2: SGHVS and FNYEAQ. There are 14 residues in the CDR3. V shed 1 base and J 12 bases; nucleotides not matched to a gene: 6. CDR3 amino acids: CASSLETSGETQYF. Written as DNA, the CDR3 is TGTGCCAGCAGCTTAGAGACTAGCGGGGAGACACAGTATTTT.

The chain joins TRBV5-5 to TRBJ2-7, with 9 bases matching TRBD2. The V gene end was trimmed by 1 base and the J gene end by 3 bases; junction bases not matched to a gene: 2. CDR1 SGHKS and CDR2 YYEKEE come from the germline V gene (reference sequence). The length of the CDR3 is 14 residues. The CDR3 spells CASSLLAGSYEQYF. For the CDR3, the DNA is TGTGCCAGCAGCTTGCTAGCGGGGAGCTACGAGCAGTACTTC.

V is TRBV21-1 and J is TRBJ1-6. TRBV21-1 is flagged as a pseudogene. CDR3 length equals 16 residues. This chain's CDR3 is CASSPRGLSYNSPLHF. The DNA of the CDR3 is TGTGCCAGCAGCCCGCGGGGGCTTTCCTATAATTCACCCCTCCACTTT.

V usage is TRBV15 and J usage is TRBJ2-1; possible D gene TRBD1, 6 bases. Germline CDR1 is LNHNV and CDR2 is YYDKDF (reference sequence). This CDR3 has 13 residues. V was pared by 4 bases and J by 7 bases, with 11 bases between. Written as DNA, the CDR3 is TGTGCCACCAGCATCTGGGGGCCAAATGAGCAGTTCTTC. It is translated as CATSIWGPNEQFF.

The CDR3 nucleotides are TGTGCCAGCAGCTTAGAAGGAGCGCTTTCGTATGGCTACACCTTC. Protein product: CASSLEGALSYGYTF. The rearrangement joins TRBV7-2 to TRBJ1-2, with unresolved D. Germline V gene lookup returns CDR1 SGHTA and CDR2 FQGNSA. V was pared by 1 base and J by 5 bases, with 14 bases between. CDR3 length: 15 amino acids.

The chain carries TRBV5-1 and TRBJ2-7; 9 nucleotides align to TRBD1. This CDR3 contains 15 residues. Germline V gene sequence: CDR1 SGHRS, CDR2 YFSETQ. Trimming removed 4 bases from V and 2 bases from J; junction bases left unmatched: 7. The CDR3 loop reads CASSIDRGVAYEQYF. CDR3 in DNA: TGCGCCAGCAGCATAGACAGGGGGGTCGCCTACGAGCAGTACTTC.

This chain uses TRBV2 with TRBJ2-3; D may be TRBD2 (5 bases). Germline V gene data show CDR1 as SNHLY and CDR2 as FYNNEI. The CDR3 covers 13 residues. Trimming left V 5 bases short and J 0 bases short, with 6 bases between. The DNA for the CDR3 is TGTGCCAGCAGTAGCGGTAGCACAGATACGCAGTATTTT. It codes for CASSSGSTDTQYF.

This chain uses TRBV6-5 with TRBJ1-2; 10 bases align to TRBD1. The CDR3 length is 15 residues. The V and J ends lost 5 bases and 6 bases, in that order; junction bases with no gene match: 9. Germline V gene data show CDR1 as MNHEY and CDR2 as SVGAGI. In DNA, the CDR3 is TGTGCCAGCAGTCTCCCGGGACAGGGGTTAAATGGCTACACCTTC. This codes for CASSLPGQGLNGYTF.

The chain is built from TRBV2 and TRBJ1-1, with 7 bases matching TRBD1. Germline CDR1 reads SNHLY; CDR2 reads FYNNEI. The CDR3 totals 14 residues. V gave up 7 bases and J gave up 0 bases; unmatched junction bases: 5. The CDR3 bases are TGTGCCAGCAACATACAGGGGTTGAACACTGAAGCTTTCTTT. The encoded protein is CASNIQGLNTEAFF.

J is TRBJ1-1 and V is TRBV6-2 or TRBV6-3, with a possible D match to TRBD1 (6 bases). CDR1 is MNHEY, CDR2 SVGEGT, per germline. The CDR3 loop spans 15 amino acids. Trimming stripped 0 bases from V and 3 bases from J, with 11 bases between. CDR3: CASSYSNRVYTEAFF. The DNA for the CDR3 is TGTGCCAGCAGTTACTCAAACAGGGTGTACACTGAAGCTTTCTTT.

In this sample, this clone turned up once. CDR3 loop: CASSTTTGARGNTIYF. In DNA, the CDR3 is TGTGCCAGCAGCACTACGACAGGGGCGCGGGGAAACACCATATATTTT. V and J are TRBV7-9 and TRBJ1-3; 8 bases align to TRBD1. V trimming: 5 bases; J trimming: 4 bases; junction bases outside the gene matches: 10. Germline lookup yields CDR1 SEHNR and CDR2 FQNEAQ (reference sequence). The CDR3 spans 16 residues. The whole variable domain, remainder taken from reference TRBV7-9 and TRBJ1-3, is DTGVSQNPRHKITKRGQNVTFRCDPISEHNRLYWYRQTLGQGPEFLTYFQNEAQLEKSRLLSDRFSAERPKGSFSTLEIQRTEQGDSAMYLCASSTTTGARGNTIYFGEGSWLTVV.

The chain combines TRBV19 with TRBJ1-1, with 8 bases matching TRBD1. V lost 3 bases, J lost 1 base, and 1 base stayed unmatched. The CDR3 loop spans 14 amino acids. The germline V gene encodes CDR1 LNHDA and CDR2 SQIVND (reference sequence). The CDR3 region has the DNA TGTGCCAGTAGTATGGGGACAGGGAACACTGAAGCTTTCTTT. Protein: CASSMGTGNTEAFF. Supplemented by reference TRBV19 and TRBJ1-1, the full variable domain reads DGGITQSPKYLFRKEGQNVTLSCEQNLNHDAMYWYRQDPGQGLRLIYYSQIVNDFQKGDIAEGYSVSREKKESFPLTVTSAQKNPTAFYLCASSMGTGNTEAFFGQGTRLTVV.

This rearrangement joins TRBV2 to TRBJ1-4, with 7 bases matching TRBD1. Germline trimming cut 7 bases from V and 6 bases from J; bases unmatched to any gene: 8. The CDR3 contains 14 residues. Germline lookup yields CDR1 SNHLY and CDR2 FYNNEI. CDR3 amino acids: CASNDYRGDEKLFF. The DNA of the CDR3 is TGTGCCAGCAATGATTACAGGGGTGATGAAAAACTGTTTTTT.